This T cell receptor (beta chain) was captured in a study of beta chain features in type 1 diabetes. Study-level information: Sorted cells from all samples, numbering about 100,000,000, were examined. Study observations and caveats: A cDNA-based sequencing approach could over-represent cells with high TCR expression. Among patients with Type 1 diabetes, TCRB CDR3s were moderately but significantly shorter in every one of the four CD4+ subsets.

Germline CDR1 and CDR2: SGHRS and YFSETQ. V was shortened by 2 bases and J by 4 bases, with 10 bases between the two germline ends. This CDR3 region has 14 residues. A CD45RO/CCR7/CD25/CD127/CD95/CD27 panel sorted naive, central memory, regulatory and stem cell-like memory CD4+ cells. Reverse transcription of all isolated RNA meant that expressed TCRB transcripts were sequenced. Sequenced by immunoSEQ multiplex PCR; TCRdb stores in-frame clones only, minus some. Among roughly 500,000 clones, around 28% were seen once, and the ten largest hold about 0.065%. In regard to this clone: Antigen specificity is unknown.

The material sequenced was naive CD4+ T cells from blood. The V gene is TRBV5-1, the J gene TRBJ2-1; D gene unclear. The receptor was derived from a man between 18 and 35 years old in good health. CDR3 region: CASSFGQEYNEQFF. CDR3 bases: TGCGCCAGCAGCTTTGGGCAGGAGTACAATGAGCAGTTCTTC.